The clone carrying this T cell receptor (beta chain) occurred once. The V segment lost 6 bases and the J segment 5 bases; nucleotides outside the gene matches: 13. The CDR3 length is 16 residues. Germline CDR1 reads KGHSH; CDR2 reads LQKENI. This record belongs to a study of siplizumab effects on memory and regulatory T cells. Profiled with immunoSEQ multiplex PCR; TCRdb holds only in-frame clones, not every one. This sample yields over 95,000 clones, of which about 94% are seen a single time; around 0.16% belongs to the top ten. Sequencing was carried out using non-Treg CD4+ T cells sorted from blood. The chain combines TRBV18 with TRBJ2-7; 10 bases line up with TRBD2. The sequence was obtained from a human donor in good health. The CDR3 DNA reads TGTGCCAGCTCGCGGACCCAACACCTAGCGGGGGACGAGCAGTACTTC. Protein product: CASSRTQHLAGDEQYF.